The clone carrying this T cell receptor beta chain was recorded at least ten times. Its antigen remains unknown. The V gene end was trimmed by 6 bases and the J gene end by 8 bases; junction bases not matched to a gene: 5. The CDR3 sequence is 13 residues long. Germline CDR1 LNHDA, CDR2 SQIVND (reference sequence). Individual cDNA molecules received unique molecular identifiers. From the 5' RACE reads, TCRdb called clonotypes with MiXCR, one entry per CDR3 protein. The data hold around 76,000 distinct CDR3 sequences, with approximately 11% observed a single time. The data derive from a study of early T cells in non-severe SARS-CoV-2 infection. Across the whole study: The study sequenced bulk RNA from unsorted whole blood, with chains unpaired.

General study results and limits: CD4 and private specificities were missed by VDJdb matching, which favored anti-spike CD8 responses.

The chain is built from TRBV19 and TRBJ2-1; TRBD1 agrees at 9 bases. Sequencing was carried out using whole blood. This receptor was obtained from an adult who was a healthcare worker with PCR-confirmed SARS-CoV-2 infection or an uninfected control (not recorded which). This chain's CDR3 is CASRSRDRDEQFF. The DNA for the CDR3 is TGTGCCAGTAGGAGCCGGGACAGGGATGAGCAGTTCTTC.